The text below deals with one T cell receptor (beta chain). Its antigen is as yet unknown. Starting 14 to 28 days after autologous transplant, ipilimumab 1 mg/kg was given. The assay was immunoSEQ multiplex PCR, and TCRdb's table has in-frame clones only and misses some. This table has 15,000 to 20,000 clones, about 81% appearing once. The data belong to a study of ipilimumab plus nivolumab after autologous stem cell transplantation. Study-wide findings and caveats: The authors say TCR, Treg and microbiome findings warrant further study.

Germline CDR1 reads SGHNT; CDR2 reads YYREEE (reference sequence). Germline trimming cut 2 bases from V and 11 bases from J; bases unmatched to any gene: 4. The CDR3 totals 12 residues. This specimen was PBMCs, taken in a trial of ipilimumab plus nivolumab as post-transplant consolidation. The genes are TRBV5-4 and TRBJ1-2, with 9 bases matching TRBD1. The sequence came from a male donor with diffuse large B-cell lymphoma. CDR3 protein: CASSFGTGLYTF. In DNA, the CDR3 is TGTGCCAGCAGCTTTGGGACAGGGTTGTACACCTTC.